Listed here are 13 T cell receptor beta chains from one sample, sequenced in a study of T cells in severe cutaneous drug reactions. The patients sequenced had a carbamazepine-induced Stevens-Johnson syndrome or toxic epidermal necrolysis reaction. Libraries were made by iRepertoire multiplex PCR with TCR subtype-specific primers for bulk and single-cell sequencing. Reanalyzing the multiplex PCR reads, TCRdb keeps one entry per CDR3 protein, without DNA. The sample holds some 5,000 distinct CDR3 sequences. Specimen: PBMCs. These receptors originate from a human donor with a severe cutaneous adverse drug reaction.

The chain combines TRBV12-3 or TRBV12-4 with TRBJ2-2; TCRdb's D call of TRBD1 is untestable without DNA. The CDR3 consists of 16 residues. This chain's CDR3 is CASSWGGGLNTGELFF.

This clonotype is classed as medium-sized by frequency. The rearrangement uses TRBV6-2 or TRBV6-3 and TRBJ1-1. The germline V gene encodes CDR1 MNHEY and CDR2 SVGEGT. The CDR3 totals 15 residues. The CDR3 is CASTRAGGIYTEAFF.

This sequence joins TRBV5-8 and TRBJ1-2; lacking DNA, the TRBD1 call made by TCRdb goes unchecked. The CDR3 is made up of 13 amino acids. Germline values: CDR1 SGHTS, CDR2 YDEGEE. CDR3 residues: CASSFRVDCGYTF.

V is TRBV7-9 and J is TRBJ2-3; TCRdb returns TRBD1, unconfirmable since there is no DNA. Germline assignment: CDR1 SEHNR and CDR2 FQNEAQ (reference sequence). The CDR3 has 14 amino acids. The CDR3 region is CASSYTGEGDTQYF.

The chain uses TRBV7-2 and TRBJ2-2. The CDR3 spans 14 residues. CDR1 and CDR2 (germline): SGHTA, FQGNSA. The CDR3 loop is CASSLALGAGELFF.

Judged by frequency, this clonotype is medium-sized. The V call is TRBV28, the J call TRBJ1-1; absent DNA, TCRdb's TRBD1 call cannot be checked. Germline CDR1 and CDR2: MDHEN and SYDVKM. The CDR3 runs 12 residues. CDR3 sequence: CASSPGTAEAFF.

This clonotype shows up as medium-sized by frequency. The rearrangement uses TRBV12-3 or TRBV12-4 and TRBJ1-4; the TCRdb D gene call, TRBD1, has no DNA to confirm it. CDR3 length: 11 residues. CDR3 protein: CASSPGEKLFF.

The chain recombines TRBV20-1 with TRBJ2-7; without DNA, the TCRdb call of TRBD1 cannot be checked. CDR1 and CDR2 (germline): DFQATT, SNEGSKA (reference sequence). This CDR3 spans 14 amino acids. CDR3: CSADPGQGKYEQYF.

This clonotype registers medium-sized by frequency. This chain joins TRBV27 and TRBJ2-7. CDR1 is MNHEY and CDR2 is SMNVEV in the germline V gene (reference sequence). This CDR3 contains 15 residues. The CDR3 is CASSLSPARRHEQYF.

This clonotype is classed as medium-sized by frequency. The gene calls are TRBV28 and TRBJ2-5; TCRdb reports TRBD1, a call that lacks DNA to check it against. The CDR3 has 15 residues. Germline V lookup: CDR1 MDHEN, CDR2 SYDVKM. CDR3 residues: CASSLGGHPQETQYF.

Its frequency marks this clonotype as large. The rearrangement joins TRBV28 to TRBJ2-1; the TRBD2 assignment by TCRdb is unverifiable without DNA. Germline assignment: CDR1 MDHEN and CDR2 SYDVKM. The CDR3 extends over 19 amino acids. The CDR3 region is CASSRGLAGLPSSYNEQFF.

The chain combines TRBV11-2 with TRBJ1-1; TCRdb picks TRBD1, but there is no DNA to check that call. The length of the CDR3 is 15 residues. Germline values: CDR1 SGHAT, CDR2 FQNNGV. The CDR3 sequence: CASSHPAAQNTEAFF.

The genes are TRBV5-1 and TRBJ2-5; TCRdb lists TRBD1, though no DNA is available to test this call. Germline V gives CDR1 SGHRS, CDR2 YFSETQ. The CDR3 consists of 14 residues. The CDR3 region is CASSVGTDQETQYF.